Following are 18 T cell receptor beta chains from one sample sequenced in a study of CD8 T cells in ankylosing spondylitis. Each CDR3 protein is one row after TCRdb ran MiXCR on the 5' RACE reads. The sample shows 200,000 to 300,000 distinct CDR3 sequences, 32% of them seen only once. Material for sequencing was blood, either unsorted or a sorted T cell fraction (not recorded which). The receptors originated from a male donor with ankylosing spondylitis or in good health (not recorded which).

This sequence joins TRBV12-3 or TRBV12-4 and TRBJ1-1, with a weak D call TRBD1 (5 bases). With 3 bases removed from V and 1 base from J, the gap between germline ends came to 12 bases. The CDR3 covers 15 residues. The CDR3 DNA sequence: TGTGCCAGCAGTTTTTGGGGGAGCAGGAACACTGAAGCTTTCTTT. It yields the protein CASSFWGSRNTEAFF.

The chain employs TRBV5-1 and TRBJ2-3; D is unclear. Trimming removed 4 bases at V and 3 bases at J, with 15 bases between. Germline CDR1 is SGHRS and CDR2 is YFSETQ. The CDR3 has 15 residues. CDR3 sequence reads: CASSISGARTDTQYF. The CDR3 region has the DNA TGCGCCAGCAGCATCTCAGGAGCCCGGACAGATACGCAGTATTTT.

This clonotype was seen only a few times. The V call is TRBV20-1, the J call TRBJ2-5; 9 positions match TRBD1. The CDR3 covers 14 residues. Unmatched junction bases numbered 7, after V lost 6 bases and J lost 2 bases. Germline values: CDR1 DFQATT, CDR2 SNEGSKA (reference sequence). The CDR3 is CSAVTGGIQETQYF. DNA for the CDR3: TGCAGTGCAGTGACAGGGGGAATACAAGAGACCCAGTACTTC.

V and J are TRBV5-8 and TRBJ2-1, with TRBD2 as a possible D gene (6 bases). Trimming pared 3 bases from V and 7 bases from J, leaving 17 bases between. The CDR3 is 15 amino acids. CDR1 and CDR2 (germline): SGHTS, YDEGEE. The CDR3 here is CASSWGDGPGNEQFF. The CDR3 DNA reads TGTGCCAGCAGCTGGGGGGACGGACCTGGAAATGAGCAGTTCTTC.

The chain couples TRBV9 to TRBJ2-3; D is possibly TRBD1 or TRBD2 (5 bases each). Trimming removed 6 bases at V and 1 base at J, with 15 bases between. The CDR3 runs 15 residues. Per the germline V gene, CDR1 is SGDLS and CDR2 is YYNGEE. The DNA for the CDR3 is TGTGCCAGCACCGAGGGGCCGACGGGCACAGATACGCAGTATTTT. Its translation is CASTEGPTGTDTQYF.

This chain links TRBV10-3 with TRBJ2-7; D is uncertain. V was pared by 2 bases and J by 8 bases, with 16 bases between. The germline V gene encodes CDR1 ENHRY and CDR2 SYGVKD. This CDR3 spans 14 amino acids. CDR3 nucleotides: TGTGCCATCAGTGAGGTGAAAGGCGAAGGGAAGCAGTACTTC. Amino acid sequence: CAISEVKGEGKQYF.

This clonotype was counted between two and nine times. V is TRBV20-1 and J is TRBJ2-1; D unresolved. CDR1 and CDR2 (germline): DFQATT, SNEGSKA (reference sequence). The CDR3 totals 14 residues. Trimming cost V 0 bases and J 4 bases, with 10 bases left between them. CDR3 coding DNA: TGCAGTGCTAGAGATCCCCCCCAGTACAATGAGCAGTTCTTC. Encoded protein: CSARDPPQYNEQFF.

The rearrangement uses TRBV29-1 and TRBJ2-1; tentatively, D is TRBD1 (5 bases). The CDR3 extends over 12 amino acids. Germline loops: CDR1 SQVTM, CDR2 ANQGSEA. The V end was cut by 4 bases, the J end by 8 bases, with 12 bases between. CDR3 DNA: TGCAGCGTTGTCCCCCAGGGCGATGAGCAGTTCTTC. It codes for CSVVPQGDEQFF.

Only a few counts were recorded for this clonotype. This chain joins TRBV6-1 and TRBJ2-1, with 11 nucleotides matching TRBD2. Per the germline V gene, CDR1 is MNHNS and CDR2 is SASEGT. The ends lost 6 bases at V and 3 bases at J; junction bases unmatched: 7. The CDR3 loop spans 16 amino acids. The CDR3 coding sequence is TGTGCCAGCAGCAAACACGGACTAGCGGGCTACAATGAGCAGTTCTTC. Protein sequence: CASSKHGLAGYNEQFF.

The rearrangement uses TRBV12-3 or TRBV12-4 and TRBJ2-1; D gene ambiguous. This CDR3 has 16 amino acids. V was cut by 1 base and J by 1 base, with 11 bases left in between. The CDR3 region is CASSLGFDGSYNEQFF. The CDR3 DNA sequence: TGTGCCAGCAGTTTAGGCTTCGACGGATCCTACAATGAGCAGTTCTTC.

This clonotype was recorded many times. This chain uses TRBV7-3 with TRBJ2-1; no clear D. CDR1 and CDR2 (germline): SGHTA, FQGTGA. This CDR3 spans 15 amino acids. V was clipped by 1 base and J by 0 bases, with 7 bases between them. The CDR3 DNA follows: TGTGCCAGCAGCTTAAGCCCTGGCTCCTACAATGAGCAGTTCTTC. This sequence encodes CASSLSPGSYNEQFF.

This clonotype appeared many times. The J gene is TRBJ2-7, the V gene TRBV29-1; 7 bases align to TRBD1. The CDR3 runs 12 residues. Trimming removed 6 bases from V and 3 bases from J; junction bases left unmatched: 5. CDR1 SQVTM and CDR2 ANQGSEA come from the germline V gene. The CDR3 DNA is TGCAGCGTCAAACAGGGGTTCTACGAGCAGTACTTC. Its translation is CSVKQGFYEQYF.

This clonotype came up a few times. The rearrangement links TRBV10-3 to TRBJ2-1; TRBD1 agrees at 7 bases. V shed 6 bases, J shed 10 bases, and the junction held 12 bases outside the gene matches. Germline assignment: CDR1 ENHRY and CDR2 SYGVKD. This CDR3 is 14 amino acids long. The CDR3 sequence: CAIRWGQSRQEQFF. The CDR3 nucleotides read TGTGCCATCAGGTGGGGACAGAGTAGACAAGAGCAGTTCTTC.

The chain combines TRBV10-3 with TRBJ2-2, with 7 nucleotides matching TRBD1. The CDR3 spans 16 residues. CDR1 is ENHRY and CDR2 is SYGVKD in the germline V gene. The V and J ends lost 10 bases and 1 base, in that order; junction bases with no gene match: 12. CDR3 bases: TGTGCCACAGGCGGCATCGGGACAGTGAACACCGGGGAGCTGTTTTTT. It yields the protein CATGGIGTVNTGELFF.

This clonotype was counted a few times. The chain links TRBV6-5 to TRBJ1-2, with a weak D call TRBD1 (5 bases). The CDR3 runs to 14 residues. Germline CDR1 is MNHEY and CDR2 is SVGAGI. Trimming took off 4 bases at V and 0 bases at J, with 9 bases between the two ends. CDR3 sequence: CASSLDSANYGYTF. CDR3 in DNA: TGTGCCAGCAGTTTAGACAGCGCTAACTATGGCTACACCTTC.

This clonotype was picked up one time. The CDR3 region has the DNA TGTGCCAGCAGTTTCCCCGGGGGGGAGCTGTTTTTT. Translated: CASSFPGGELFF. The chain has TRBV27 and TRBJ2-2; D ambiguous. This CDR3 is 12 amino acids long. Trimming cost V 3 bases and J 8 bases, with 7 bases left between them. CDR1 and CDR2 (germline): MNHEY, SMNVEV (reference sequence).

This chain links TRBV15 with TRBJ1-5, with 9 bases lining up with TRBD1. After removal of 1 base from V and 6 bases from J, the junction contained 7 bases not matched to a gene. Germline V CDR1 and CDR2: LNHNV, YYDKDF (reference sequence). This CDR3 has 16 residues. CDR3 sequence (DNA): TGTGCCACCAGCAGAGGGGACAGGGCGACGGGTCAGCCCCAGCATTTT. Translating it yields CATSRGDRATGQPQHF.

The chain recombines TRBV10-3 with TRBJ2-1; 7 bases align to TRBD1. V trimming: 1 base; J trimming: 6 bases; junction bases outside the gene matches: 0. Germline-derived CDR1 and CDR2 are ENHRY and SYGVKD. The CDR3 consists of 13 residues. The CDR3 protein is CAISEWDSNEQFF. The DNA for the CDR3 is TGTGCCATCAGTGAGTGGGACAGCAATGAGCAGTTCTTC.